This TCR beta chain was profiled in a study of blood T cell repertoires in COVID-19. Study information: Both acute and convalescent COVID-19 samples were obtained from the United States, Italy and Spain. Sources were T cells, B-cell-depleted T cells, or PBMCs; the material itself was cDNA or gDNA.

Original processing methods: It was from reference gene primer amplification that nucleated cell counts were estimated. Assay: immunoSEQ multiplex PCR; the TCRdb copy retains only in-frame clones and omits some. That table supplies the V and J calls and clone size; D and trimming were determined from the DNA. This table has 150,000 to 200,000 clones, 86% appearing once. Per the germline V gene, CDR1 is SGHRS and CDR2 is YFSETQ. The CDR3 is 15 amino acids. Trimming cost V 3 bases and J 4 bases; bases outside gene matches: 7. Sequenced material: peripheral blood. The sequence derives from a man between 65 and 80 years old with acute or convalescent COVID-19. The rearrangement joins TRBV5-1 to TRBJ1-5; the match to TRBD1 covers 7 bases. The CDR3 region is CASSSQGGANQPQHF. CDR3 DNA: TGCGCCAGCAGCTCCCAGGGGGGCGCTAATCAGCCCCAGCATTTT.